This TCR beta chain was sequenced in a study of T cell responses to AZD1222 COVID-19 vaccine. General study results and limits: Reportedly, nearly half of unique spike TCRs recognized epitopes outside B.1.351/B.1.1.7 mutations.

A word on this clone: The antigen is undetermined.

The CDR3 is 12 residues long. With 8 bases removed from V and 9 bases from J, the gap between germline ends came to 16 bases. The germline V gene encodes CDR1 MDHEN and CDR2 SYDVKM. Sequencing used immunoSEQ multiplex PCR; TCRdb keeps in-frame clones, though not all of them. The sample records approximately 200,000 clones, approximately 90% being singletons. Sequencing used peripheral blood, obtained 28 days after the second AZD1222 dose. This TCR was sampled from an adult who received the AZD1222 COVID-19 vaccine. The rearrangement uses TRBV28 and TRBJ1-1; D gene unclear. CDR3 sequence: CASRESDTQAFF. As DNA, the CDR3 is TGTGCCAGCCGGGAATCCGACACCCAAGCTTTCTTT.